Following are 24 T cell receptor beta chains from one sample sequenced in a study of tumor-infiltrating lymphocytes in primary liver carcinoma. Using a constant-region primer together with ProtoScript II reverse transcriptase, TCR beta cDNA was made from 450 to 600 ng of total RNA. Construction of TCR beta libraries relied on three successive nested multiplex PCR rounds employing slightly modified ARM-PCR. Use of TRBV1-TRBV30 forward primers with a C-beta reverse primer characterized the first two PCR rounds, which lasted around 9 cycles each. Using its own MiXCR run on the multiplex PCR reads, TCRdb lists one record per CDR3 protein. The table includes around 70,000 distinct CDR3 sequences, over 60% detected once. Extraction of RNA together with DNA used about 18-31 mg of unsorted bulk tissue. Sequenced sample: liver tumor tissue from sampling region 4. Subset: tumor region T4, right-lateral pole. These receptors were collected from a man aged 40-49 years with primary liver carcinoma and hepatitis B virus infection.

The V call is TRBV5-4, the J call TRBJ1-1; 9 bases map to TRBD1. The V and J ends lost 8 bases and 6 bases, in that order; junction bases with no gene match: 14. The CDR3 length is 15 residues. Germline lookup yields CDR1 SGHNT and CDR2 YYREEE (reference sequence). CDR3 loop: CASSQSGTGLAEAFF. DNA of the CDR3: TGTGCCAGTAGCCAATCCGGGACAGGGTTGGCTGAAGCTTTCTTT.

Points on this clonotype: The CDR3 does not close with the conserved phenylalanine or tryptophan, likely indicating a read error. The rearrangement uses TRBV12-3 or TRBV12-4 and TRBJ1-1, with D maybe TRBD1 (5 bases). V was clipped by 7 bases and J by 4 bases, with 10 bases between them. The CDR3 consists of 12 residues. The DNA for the CDR3 is TGTGCCAGCAACGCAGGGAGCACTGAAGCTTTCCTT. This sequence encodes CASNAGSTEAFL.

This rearrangement joins TRBV7-2 to TRBJ2-1, with no clear D. Trimming took off 4 bases at V and 6 bases at J, with 13 bases between the two ends. This CDR3 has 14 amino acids. CDR1 and CDR2 (germline): SGHTA, FQGNSA. CDR3 residues: CASSSTLIPNEQFF. The CDR3 coding sequence is TGTGCCAGCAGCTCCACCTTAATCCCCAATGAGCAGTTCTTC.

This clonotype was counted ten times or more. The CDR3 loop is CASRDRPPYEQYF. The CDR3 nucleotides are TGCGCCAGCAGAGACAGGCCGCCTTACGAGCAGTACTTC. The J gene is TRBJ2-7, the V gene TRBV10-1, with a tentative D call TRBD1 (6 bases). Trimming took off 6 bases at V and 4 bases at J, with 13 bases between the two ends. There are 13 residues in the CDR3. Germline lookup yields CDR1 WNHNN and CDR2 SYGVQD (reference sequence).

In the case of this clonotype: One end of the junction varies from germline; a read error may be responsible. The V call is TRBV7-9, the J call TRBJ2-7; D is unresolved. Germline V CDR1 and CDR2: SEHNR, FQNEAQ (reference sequence). The CDR3 totals 16 residues. CDR3 sequence: CTSSPTPSSLSYEQYF. CDR3 bases: TGTACCAGTAGCCCCACCCCCTCCTCACTATCCTACGAGCAGTACTTC.

Turning to this clonotype: It may be a read error: a sequence one base away is much more abundant. This chain links TRBV20-1 with TRBJ2-5; a possible D gene is TRBD2 (6 bases). The CDR3 has 15 residues. Trimming left V 1 base short and J 2 bases short, with 14 bases between. The V gene's germline CDR1 is DFQATT and CDR2 SNEGSKA (reference sequence). The DNA of the CDR3 is TGCAGTGCTAGAGTGAGTGAGGGACTTCAAGAGACCCAGTACTTC. Translated, it gives CSARVSEGLQETQYF.

This clonotype came up many times. The V and J genes are TRBV28 and TRBJ1-4; no clear D gene. The CDR3 extends over 13 amino acids. Trimming removed 7 bases at V and 5 bases at J, with 11 bases between. CDR1 and CDR2 (germline): MDHEN, SYDVKM. The CDR3 coding sequence is TGTGCCAGCATGGGCAGGCGGAATGAAAAACTGTTTTTT. Protein: CASMGRRNEKLFF.

The chain links TRBV25-1 to TRBJ2-2; possibly TRBD1 for D (6 bases). Between the trimmed V and J ends, which lost 10 bases and 5 bases, there was a span of 17 bases. The CDR3 is 14 residues long. Germline V gene lookup returns CDR1 MGHDK and CDR2 SYGVNS. The CDR3 spells CATSDRFSTGELFF. The CDR3, as DNA: TGTGCCACCTCGGACAGATTTAGTACCGGGGAGCTGTTTTTT.

As concerns this clonotype: This CDR3 fails to terminate in the conserved phenylalanine or tryptophan, so it likely reflects a read error. The DNA is left out, because the CDR3 cannot be placed on it with certainty; the CDR3 is given as TCRdb lists it. The chain joins TRBV11-2 to TRBJ2-7; the table's D call TRBD2 went unverified against the DNA. Termini included, the CDR3 measures 14 amino acids. CDR1 is SGHAT and CDR2 is FQNNGV in the germline V gene. CDR3 protein: CASSLVRLEEEQYL.

In the case of this clonotype: A read error may account for a junction end that differs from germline. The rearrangement joins TRBV6-1 to TRBJ2-3; a weak D match, TRBD2 (5 bases). This CDR3 is 18 amino acids long. The germline V gene encodes CDR1 MNHNS and CDR2 SASEGT. CDR3 sequence: CASSEPASRPYSTDTQYF. The CDR3 DNA follows: TGTGCCAGCAGTGAGCCAGCTAGCAGGCCGTATAGCACGGATACGCAGTATTTT.

This clonotype has only one observation. The chain links TRBV10-3 to TRBJ2-6, with a possible D match to TRBD1 (5 bases). Germline V gives CDR1 ENHRY, CDR2 SYGVKD. The CDR3 totals 14 residues. The CDR3 loop reads CVTADMLVANVLTF. The CDR3 nucleotides read TGTGTCACTGCGGACATGCTGGTTGCCAACGTCCTGACTTTC.

In regard to this clonotype: An end of the junction does not agree with germline; a read error may underlie this. The rearrangement joins TRBV11-1 to TRBJ1-5; D is ambiguous. The CDR3 has 13 amino acids. CDR1 is SGHAT and CDR2 is FQDESV in the germline V gene (reference sequence). CDR3 sequence reads: CASSSWPDRPQHF. The CDR3 nucleotides read TGTGCCAGTAGCTCCTGGCCAGATCGGCCCCAGCATTTT.

Concerning this clonotype itself: The final CDR3 position lacks the conserved phenylalanine or tryptophan, pointing to a likely read error. The chain combines TRBV11-2 with TRBJ2-3; D is possibly TRBD2 (6 bases). The CDR3 is 14 amino acids. The germline gives CDR1 SGHAT, CDR2 FQNNGV. The CDR3 DNA follows: TGCGCCGGAGGGGTACGGGAGCCCGCAGATACGCAGTATTCT. It is translated as CAGGVREPADTQYS.

Details on this clonotype: The junction departs from the called germline gene at one end, perhaps through a read error. The rearrangement uses TRBV11-2 and TRBJ2-2; 9 bases are shared with TRBD2. The germline CDR1 and CDR2 sequences are SGHAT and FQNNGV. The CDR3 has 15 residues. CDR3 bases: TGTGTCAGCGGGATGGTAGCGGGAGTACCCGGGGAGCTGTTTTTT. Encoded protein: CVSGMVAGVPGELFF.

In the case of this clonotype: The junction shows a germline mismatch at one end, possibly a read error. This sequence joins TRBV11-2 and TRBJ2-3; D ambiguous. Per the germline V gene, CDR1 is SGHAT and CDR2 is FQNNGV. The CDR3 loop spans 15 amino acids. CDR3 region: CTSSYQASNTDTQYF. The CDR3 DNA follows: TGTACCAGCAGCTATCAGGCTTCTAACACAGATACGCAGTATTTT.

As to this clonotype: The junction and the germline gene differ at one end; a read error may be behind it. The V gene is TRBV25-1, the J gene TRBJ1-6; maybe TRBD1 (6 bases). CDR1 is MGHDK, CDR2 SYGVNS, per germline. The CDR3 contains 16 residues. DNA of the CDR3: TGTGCCGGCAGTGAACTCAGGGGCTCGGCTAATTCACCCCTCCACTTT. It encodes CAGSELRGSANSPLHF.

There are many counts of this clonotype. Given the absence of the conserved phenylalanine or tryptophan at the CDR3 end, a read error is likely. This rearrangement joins TRBV6-1 to TRBJ2-5; D call uncertain. The CDR3 spans 12 residues. The germline gives CDR1 MNHNS, CDR2 SASEGT. V was clipped by 6 bases and J by 0 bases, with 5 bases between them. In nucleotides, the CDR3 is TGTGCCAGCAGACAGTACCAAGAGACCCAGTACTCC. The encoded protein is CASRQYQETQYS.

To note about this clonotype: One end of the junction varies from germline; a read error may be responsible. The chain employs TRBV4-1 and TRBJ2-1; tentative D call: TRBD2 (5 bases). Germline assignment: CDR1 MGHRA and CDR2 YSYEKL. The CDR3 is 17 residues long. The CDR3 protein is CASSQGLAESSYNGQFF. The CDR3 region has the DNA TGCGCCAGCAGCCAAGGCCTAGCTGAGAGCTCCTACAATGGGCAGTTCTTC.

In regard to this clonotype: The junction does not match germline at one end; this may be a read error. This sequence joins TRBV29-1 and TRBJ2-7; TRBD1 aligns across 9 bases. The CDR3 runs 12 residues. CDR1 and CDR2 (germline): SQVTM, ANQGSEA. CDR3 in amino acids: CGVQTGGYEQNF. In nucleotides, the CDR3 is TGCGGCGTACAGACAGGGGGGTACGAGCAGAACTTC.

With regard to this clonotype: A read error may explain this, as a much larger clone is one base away. This chain links TRBV30 with TRBJ1-5; D call uncertain. Per the germline V gene, CDR1 is GTSNPN and CDR2 is SVGIG (reference sequence). CDR3 length: 14 residues. The CDR3 DNA is TGTGCCAGGAGTAGCGAGGCAAATAATCAGCCCCAGCATTTT. Protein: CARSSEANNQPQHF.

This clonotype showed up just once. A much larger clone lies a single base off, so this may be a read error. The chain joins TRBV21-1 to TRBJ1-4; TRBD1 is taken as the D call from the table, unchecked against the DNA. TRBV21-1 is deemed a pseudogene. The CDR3 covers 17 residues. The CDR3 DNA reads as TGTGCCAGCAGCAAAGAGGGACAGGACACAACTAATGAAAAACTGTTTTTT. Protein product: CASSKEGQDTTNEKLFF.

This clonotype was seen a single time. V usage is TRBV12-3 or TRBV12-4 and J usage is TRBJ2-5, with D perhaps assigned TRBD1 or TRBD2 (5 bases each). The CDR3 has 13 residues. V dropped 7 bases and J dropped 5 bases, with 14 bases sitting between them. The CDR3 DNA sequence: TGTGCCAGCACTCGGGGTCAGGGCGAGACCCAGTACTTC. Its protein product is CASTRGQGETQYF.

This clonotype was detected a few times. The junction does not match germline at one end; this may be a read error. The chain links TRBV29-1 to TRBJ1-1, with 8 bases that match TRBD1. Germline V CDR1 and CDR2: SQVTM, ANQGSEA. This CDR3 spans 10 amino acids. The CDR3 spells CGVTTGEALF. The CDR3 DNA sequence: TGCGGCGTTACGACAGGGGAAGCTCTCTTT.

Turning to this clonotype: One junction end disagrees with the germline gene, perhaps due to a read error. The CDR3 sequence is CACSPSSYEQYF. The CDR3, as DNA: TGTGCCTGCAGCCCATCCTCCTACGAGCAGTACTTC. The chain couples TRBV7-9 to TRBJ2-7; D gene uncertain. Germline CDR1 SEHNR, CDR2 FQNEAQ (reference sequence). This CDR3 region has 12 residues.